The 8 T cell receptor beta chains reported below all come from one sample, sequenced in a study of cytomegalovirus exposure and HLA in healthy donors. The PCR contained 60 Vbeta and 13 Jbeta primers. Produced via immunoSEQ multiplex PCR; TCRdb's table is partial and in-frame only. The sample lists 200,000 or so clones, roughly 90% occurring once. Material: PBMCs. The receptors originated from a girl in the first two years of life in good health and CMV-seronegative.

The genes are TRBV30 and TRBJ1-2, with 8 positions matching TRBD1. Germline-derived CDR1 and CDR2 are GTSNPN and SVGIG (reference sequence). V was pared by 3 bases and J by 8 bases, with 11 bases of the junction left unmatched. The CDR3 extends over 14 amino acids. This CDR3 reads CAWSRDRRFGGYTF. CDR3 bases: TGTGCCTGGAGCCGGGACAGGAGGTTTGGGGGCTACACCTTC.

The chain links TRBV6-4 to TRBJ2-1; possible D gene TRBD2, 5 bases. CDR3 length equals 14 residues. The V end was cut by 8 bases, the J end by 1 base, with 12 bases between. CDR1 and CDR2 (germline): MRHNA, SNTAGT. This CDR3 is CASPPCGSYNEQFF. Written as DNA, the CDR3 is TGTGCCAGCCCCCCCTGCGGGTCCTACAATGAGCAGTTCTTC.

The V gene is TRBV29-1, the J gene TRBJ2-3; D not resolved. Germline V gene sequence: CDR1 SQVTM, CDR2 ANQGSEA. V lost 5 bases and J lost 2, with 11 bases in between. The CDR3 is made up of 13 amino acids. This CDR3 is CSVSTRYTDTQYF. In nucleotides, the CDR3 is TGCAGCGTTTCCACTCGGTACACAGATACGCAGTATTTT.

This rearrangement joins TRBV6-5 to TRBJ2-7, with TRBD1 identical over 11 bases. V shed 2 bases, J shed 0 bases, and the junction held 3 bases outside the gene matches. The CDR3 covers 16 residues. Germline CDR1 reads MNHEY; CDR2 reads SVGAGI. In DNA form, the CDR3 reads TGTGCCAGCAGTTACGCCGGGACAGGGGGCTCCTACGAGCAGTACTTC. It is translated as CASSYAGTGGSYEQYF.

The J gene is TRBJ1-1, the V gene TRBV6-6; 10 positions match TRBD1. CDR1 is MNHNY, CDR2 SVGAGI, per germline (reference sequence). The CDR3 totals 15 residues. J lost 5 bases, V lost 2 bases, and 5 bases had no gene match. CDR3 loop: CASSYRDRGGTEAFF. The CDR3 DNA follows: TGTGCCAGCAGTTACCGGGACAGGGGAGGGACTGAAGCTTTCTTT.

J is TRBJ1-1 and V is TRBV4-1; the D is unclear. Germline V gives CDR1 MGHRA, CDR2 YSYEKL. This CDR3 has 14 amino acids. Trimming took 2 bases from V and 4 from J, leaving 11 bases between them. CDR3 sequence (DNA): TGCGCCAGCAGCCAACCGGAGAGGAGCACTGAAGCTTTCTTT. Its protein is CASSQPERSTEAFF.

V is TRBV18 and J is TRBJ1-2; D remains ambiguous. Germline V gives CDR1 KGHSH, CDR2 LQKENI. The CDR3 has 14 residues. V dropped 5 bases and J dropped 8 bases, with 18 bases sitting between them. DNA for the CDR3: TGTGCCAGCTCAACAACGGGAGTCCTTTCGGGCTACACCTTC. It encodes CASSTTGVLSGYTF.

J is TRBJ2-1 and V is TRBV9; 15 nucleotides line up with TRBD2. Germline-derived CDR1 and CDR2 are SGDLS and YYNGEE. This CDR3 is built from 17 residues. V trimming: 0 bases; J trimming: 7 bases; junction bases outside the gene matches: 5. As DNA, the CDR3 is TGTGCCAGCAGCGTAGGGACTAGCGGGAGGGTGAAAAATGAGCAGTTCTTC. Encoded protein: CASSVGTSGRVKNEQFF. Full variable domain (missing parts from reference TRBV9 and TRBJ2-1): DSGVTQTPKHLITATGQRVTLRCSPRSGDLSVYWYQQSLDQGLQFLIQYYNGEERAKGNILERFSAQQFPDLHSELNLSSLELGDSALYFCASSVGTSGRVKNEQFFGPGTRLTVL.